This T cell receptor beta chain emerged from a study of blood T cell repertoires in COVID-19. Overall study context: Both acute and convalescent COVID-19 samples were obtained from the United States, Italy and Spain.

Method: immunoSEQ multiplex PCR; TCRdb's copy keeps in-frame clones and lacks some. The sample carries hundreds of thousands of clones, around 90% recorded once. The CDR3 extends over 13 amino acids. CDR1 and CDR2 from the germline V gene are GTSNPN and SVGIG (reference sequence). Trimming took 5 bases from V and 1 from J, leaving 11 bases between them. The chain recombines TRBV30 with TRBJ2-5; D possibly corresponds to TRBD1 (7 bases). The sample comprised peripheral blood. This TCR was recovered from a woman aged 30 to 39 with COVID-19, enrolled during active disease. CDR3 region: CAWAGQSQETQYF. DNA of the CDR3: TGTGCCTGGGCGGGACAGTCCCAAGAGACCCAGTACTTC.